The sequence of this T cell receptor (beta chain) was determined in a study of Ad26.COV2.S vaccination and SARS-CoV-2 variants. About the study: Each vaccinee took Ad26.COV2.S intramuscularly, once or twice 56 days apart.

The treatment is: some 20 received Ad26.COV2.S at low or high dose, single or two shots; five or six received placebo; per-sample allocation not given. Sampling was performed 63 days after the first vaccine or placebo injection. What was given as vaccine was an Ad26 vector encoding Wuhan-strain SARS-CoV-2 spike. Study results and caveats: Non-spike TCR breadth did not differ much between vaccine and placebo recipients. Vaccinated individuals (as opposed to placebo recipients) had higher spike-specific TCR breadth.

To note about this clone: Its antigen is not known.

TCRdb keeps only in-frame clones here, not all; method: immunoSEQ multiplex PCR. The sample lists some 350,000 clones, about 85% occurring once. CDR1 and CDR2 (germline): SGHRS, YFSETQ. CDR3 length: 16 residues. V lost 1 base, J lost 3 bases, and 5 bases stayed unmatched. This receptor was obtained from a person aged 18 to 65 who received the Ad26.COV2.S COVID-19 vaccine or a placebo. The sequenced sample was peripheral blood, obtained in a trial of Ad26.COV2.S vaccine versus placebo. V and J are TRBV5-1 and TRBJ2-1; 9 bases agree with TRBD1. CDR3 sequence reads: CASSLTGGPLYNEQFF. In DNA form, the CDR3 reads TGCGCCAGCAGCTTGACAGGGGGCCCCCTCTACAATGAGCAGTTCTTC.